This T cell receptor (beta chain) was obtained from a study of T cells in Graves' hyperthyroidism and ophthalmopathy. Remarks on this clonotype: Its target is not known.

The study, taken as a whole, reports: The model predicted ophthalmopathy a median approximately six months before onset.

This CDR3 spans 16 amino acids. V was shortened by 6 bases and J by 0 bases, with 19 bases between the two germline ends. Germline V gene lookup returns CDR1 SQVTM and CDR2 ANQGSEA. Those with hyperthyroidism were 18 to 65 years old, newly diagnosed, and ill for under 2 months. TCR beta CDR3 sequences were amplified from RNA transcripts. First-round RT-PCR of the TCR CDR3 relied on the HTBI primer set. TCRdb passed the multiplex PCR reads through MiXCR, listing each CDR3 protein once. This sample has under 800,000 distinct CDR3 sequences, with about 14% found just once. Source material: blood. The sequence was obtained from a woman aged 18-30 years with Graves' hyperthyroidism. The rearrangement joins TRBV29-1 to TRBJ2-3, with D perhaps TRBD2 (6 bases). The CDR3 DNA sequence: TGCAGCGTGGTAGGGGTAGCGGCCTCTAGCACAGATACGCAGTATTTT. Its translation: CSVVGVAASSTDTQYF.